The 9 T cell receptor beta chains below were found in one sample sequenced in a study of shared clonotypes between healthy human individuals. Assay: immunoSEQ multiplex PCR; the TCRdb copy retains only in-frame clones and omits some. The data contain roughly 680,000 clones, 72% of them singletons. Material: memory CD4+ T cells sorted from blood. As to subset: CD45RA-negative fraction. The receptor source for this set is a woman aged 30 to 39 in good health.

The chain couples TRBV28 to TRBJ2-7; TRBD2 matches 8 bases. The CDR3 is made up of 16 amino acids. The V gene's germline CDR1 is MDHEN and CDR2 SYDVKM. After removal of 7 bases from V and 0 bases from J, the junction contained 11 bases not matched to a gene. In DNA form, the CDR3 reads TGTGCCAGCACTCCCACCGGGGGGGGGAGCTCCTACGAGCAGTACTTC. The encoded protein is CASTPTGGGSSYEQYF.

This chain connects TRBV7-3 to TRBJ2-7, with no clear D. The V end was cut by 3 bases, the J end by 2 bases, with 2 bases between. The CDR3 has 11 amino acids. Germline CDR1 and CDR2: SGHTA and FQGTGA. The CDR3 region is CASSFAYEQYF. The CDR3 DNA is TGTGCCAGCAGCTTCGCCTACGAGCAGTACTTC.

The chain joins TRBV5-1 to TRBJ2-7, with 7 bases fitting TRBD1. The J segment lost 3 bases and the V segment lost 4 bases, leaving 13 bases of the junction unmatched. The germline gives CDR1 SGHRS, CDR2 YFSETQ. The CDR3 has 16 residues. This chain's CDR3 is CASSTPTGFLNYEQYF. CDR3 nucleotides: TGCGCCAGCAGCACCCCGACAGGGTTTCTAAACTACGAGCAGTACTTC.

The chain is built from TRBV27 and TRBJ2-7; tentatively, D is TRBD1 or TRBD2 (5 bases each). Trimming left V 6 bases short and J 6 bases short, with 18 bases between. CDR3 size: 14 residues. Germline CDR1 is MNHEY and CDR2 is SMNVEV (reference sequence). CDR3 amino acids: CASRSLQGAGEQYF. CDR3 sequence (DNA): TGTGCCAGCAGGTCTCTCCAGGGCGCGGGCGAGCAGTACTTC.

The chain carries TRBV5-4 and TRBJ2-3; maybe TRBD2 (5 bases). Trimming cost V 4 bases and J 0 bases, with 15 bases left between them. CDR1 and CDR2 (germline): SGHNT, YYREEE (reference sequence). The CDR3 contains 16 residues. The CDR3 bases are TGTGCCAGCAGCCCCCAGTTAAGCGGCAGCACAGATACGCAGTATTTT. Protein sequence: CASSPQLSGSTDTQYF.

CDR3 sequence: CASRRGYLGQPQHF. The CDR3 bases are TGTGCCAGCAGGAGGGGATATTTGGGGCAGCCCCAGCATTTT. The chain carries TRBV2 and TRBJ1-5, with D possibly matching TRBD1 (5 bases). V gave up 6 bases and J gave up 7 bases, with 16 bases separating them. Germline V gives CDR1 SNHLY, CDR2 FYNNEI. The CDR3 runs 14 residues.

J is TRBJ2-5 and V is TRBV5-1, with 7 bases aligning to TRBD1. V shed 2 bases, J shed 5 bases, and the junction held 6 bases outside the gene matches. The CDR3 consists of 14 residues. CDR1 SGHRS and CDR2 YFSETQ come from the germline V gene. The CDR3 DNA is TGCGCCAGCAGCTTTGGTCAGGGGGTGGAGACCCAGTACTTC. As protein: CASSFGQGVETQYF.

The genes are TRBV18 and TRBJ1-1; 7 positions agree with TRBD1. Germline V gene data show CDR1 as KGHSH and CDR2 as LQKENI. There are 16 residues in the CDR3. The ends lost 3 bases at V and 1 base at J; junction bases unmatched: 8. The CDR3 nucleotides read TGTGCCAGCTCACCCGCGACGGACAGGAGGAACACTGAAGCTTTCTTT. Translating it yields CASSPATDRRNTEAFF.

The chain links TRBV18 to TRBJ1-6, with a tentative D call TRBD1 (5 bases). The CDR3 runs to 13 residues. V was pared by 3 bases and J by 7 bases, with 7 bases between. The V gene's germline CDR1 is KGHSH and CDR2 LQKENI. This CDR3 is CASSPGTNSPLHF. The CDR3, as DNA: TGTGCCAGCTCACCCGGGACGAATTCACCCCTCCACTTT.